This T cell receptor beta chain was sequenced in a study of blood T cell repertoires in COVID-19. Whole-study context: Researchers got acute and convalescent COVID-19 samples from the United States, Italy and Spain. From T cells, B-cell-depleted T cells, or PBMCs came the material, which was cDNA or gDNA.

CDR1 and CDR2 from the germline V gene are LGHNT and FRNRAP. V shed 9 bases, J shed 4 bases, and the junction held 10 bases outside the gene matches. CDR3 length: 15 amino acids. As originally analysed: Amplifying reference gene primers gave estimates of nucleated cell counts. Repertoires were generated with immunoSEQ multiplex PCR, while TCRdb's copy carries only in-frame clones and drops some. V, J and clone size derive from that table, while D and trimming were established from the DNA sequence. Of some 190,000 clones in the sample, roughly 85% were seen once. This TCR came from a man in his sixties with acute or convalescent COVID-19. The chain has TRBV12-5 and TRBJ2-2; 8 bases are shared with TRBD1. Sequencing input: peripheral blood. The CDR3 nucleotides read TGTGCTAGCGCGTTAACAGGGGGTCCCACCGGGGAGCTGTTTTTT. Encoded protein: CASALTGGPTGELFF.